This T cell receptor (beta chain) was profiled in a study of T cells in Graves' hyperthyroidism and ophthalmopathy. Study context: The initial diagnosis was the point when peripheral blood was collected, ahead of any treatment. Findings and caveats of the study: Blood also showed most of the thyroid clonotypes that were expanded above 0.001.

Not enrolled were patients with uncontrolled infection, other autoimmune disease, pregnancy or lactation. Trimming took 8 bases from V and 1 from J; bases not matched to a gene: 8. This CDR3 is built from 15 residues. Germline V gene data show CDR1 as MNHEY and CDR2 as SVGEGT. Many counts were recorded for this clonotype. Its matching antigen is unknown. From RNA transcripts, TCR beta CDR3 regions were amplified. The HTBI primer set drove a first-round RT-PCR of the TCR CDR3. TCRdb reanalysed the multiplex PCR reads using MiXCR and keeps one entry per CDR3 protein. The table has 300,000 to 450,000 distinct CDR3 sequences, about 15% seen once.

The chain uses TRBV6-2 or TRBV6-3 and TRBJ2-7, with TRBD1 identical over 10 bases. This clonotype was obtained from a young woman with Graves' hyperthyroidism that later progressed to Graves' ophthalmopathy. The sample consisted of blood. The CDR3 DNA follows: TGTGCCAGCCGATGGGACAGGGGCTATTCCTACGAGCAGTACTTC. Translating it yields CASRWDRGYSYEQYF.